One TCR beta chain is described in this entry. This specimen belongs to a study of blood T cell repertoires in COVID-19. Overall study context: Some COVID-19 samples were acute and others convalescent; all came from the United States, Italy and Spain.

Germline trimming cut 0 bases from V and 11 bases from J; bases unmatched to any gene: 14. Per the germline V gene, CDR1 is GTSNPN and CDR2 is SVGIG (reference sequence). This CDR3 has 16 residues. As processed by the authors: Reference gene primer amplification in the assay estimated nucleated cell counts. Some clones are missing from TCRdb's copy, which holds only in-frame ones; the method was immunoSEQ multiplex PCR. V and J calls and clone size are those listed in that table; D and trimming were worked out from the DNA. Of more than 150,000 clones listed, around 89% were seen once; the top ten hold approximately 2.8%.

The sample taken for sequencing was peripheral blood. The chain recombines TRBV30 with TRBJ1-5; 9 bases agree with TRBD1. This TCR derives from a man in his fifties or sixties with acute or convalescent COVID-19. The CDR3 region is CAWSVTGTGPGLAQHF. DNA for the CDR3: TGTGCCTGGAGTGTCACCGGGACAGGGCCGGGTCTTGCCCAGCATTTT.